The rows below give T cell receptor beta chains drawn from one sample of a study of T-cell reconstitution after alpha-beta-depleted transplantation in children. TCRdb analysed the PCR reads with MiXCR anew, one entry per CDR3 protein. Of 670,000 or so distinct CDR3 sequences in the sample, around 13% are singletons; the top ten hold around 0.76%. Sample: PBMCs, taken before TCRalphabeta/CD19-depleted stem cell transplant. These TCRs come from a girl aged 2-10 years with congenital amegakaryocytic thrombocytopenia, due to receive a stem cell transplant. CDR3s include the opening cysteine and the closing phenylalanine or tryptophan. Fields, in order: clone size, D gene, V gene, J gene, CDR3 protein, CDR3 DNA. D genes are given only for firm matches. Only some rows state a clone size, as once, few, many or a class for expanded clones.

many	.	TRBV29-1	TRBJ1-1	CSVLGPGRVNTEAFF	TGCAGCGTTTTGGGACCGGGGAGGGTGAACACTGAAGCTTTCTTT
.	.	TRBV30	TRBJ2-7	CAWSVRIPELYF	TGTGCCTGGAGTGTCCGTATCCCCGAGCTGTACTTC
many	TRBD2	TRBV20-1	TRBJ2-1	CSARVSGRHGEQFF	TGCAGTGCTAGAGTGAGCGGGAGACACGGTGAGCAGTTCTTC
many	.	TRBV20-1	TRBJ2-3	CSAGSASFVTDTQYF	TGCAGTGCCGGGTCTGCTAGTTTTGTCACAGATACGCAGTATTTT
many	.	TRBV12-3/TRBV12-4	TRBJ1-4	CASSQRRGAEEKLFF	TGTGCCAGCAGCCAACGACGGGGGGCGGAGGAAAAACTGTTTTTT
many	TRBD1	TRBV28	TRBJ2-3	CASSLGTGDTDTQYF	TGTGCCAGCAGTTTAGGGACAGGGGACACAGATACGCAGTATTTT
many	.	TRBV9	TRBJ1-5	CASSLTANSNQPQHF	TGTGCCAGCAGCTTGACTGCAAATAGCAATCAGCCCCAGCATTTT
once	.	TRBV15	TRBJ2-2	CATSATSKYGGGLVAGELFF	TGTGCCACCAGCGCCACCTCAAAATATGGGGGAGGACTGGTCGCCGGGGAGCTGTTTTTT
many	.	TRBV12-3/TRBV12-4	TRBJ2-3	CASAPGSPDTQYF	TGTGCCAGCGCTCCCGGCAGCCCGGATACGCAGTATTTT
.	.	TRBV6-2/TRBV6-3	TRBJ2-4	CASTLGVDVAKNIQYF	TGTGCCAGCACTTTGGGGGTCGACGTAGCCAAAAACATTCAGTACTTC
many	.	TRBV6-1	TRBJ2-3	CASGQFSTDTQYF	TGTGCCAGCGGGCAGTTCAGCACAGATACGCAGTATTTT
few	.	TRBV9	TRBJ1-3	CASSVAGSSGNTIYF	TGTGCCAGCAGCGTGGCAGGGAGCTCTGGAAACACCATATATTTT
.	.	TRBV12-3/TRBV12-4	TRBJ2-7	CASSPNPPVGYEQYF	TGTGCCAGCAGTCCGAACCCTCCAGTTGGCTACGAGCAGTACTTC
few	.	TRBV18	TRBJ2-2	CASSPGPSQGELFF	TGTGCCAGCTCACCAGGCCCAAGCCAAGGGGAGCTGTTTTTT
many	.	TRBV20-1	TRBJ2-7	CSASVRFYEQYF	TGCAGTGCTAGTGTCCGGTTCTACGAGCAGTACTTC
.	.	TRBV6-1	TRBJ1-6	CASSPPGTEGSPLHF	TGTGCCAGCAGTCCCCCCGGGACCGAGGGATCACCCCTCCACTTT
many	.	TRBV20-1	TRBJ1-1	CSARVIVPGVAFF	TGCAGTGCTAGAGTTATCGTGCCAGGGGTTGCTTTCTTT
many	.	TRBV10-3	TRBJ2-3	CATRDRADTQYF	TGTGCCACTCGTGACCGGGCAGATACGCAGTATTTT
many	.	TRBV20-1	TRBJ2-5	CSARIPTITETQYF	TGCAGTGCTAGGATCCCCACTATAACAGAGACCCAGTACTTC
many	TRBD1	TRBV20-1	TRBJ2-2	CSARDKDRLTGELFF	TGCAGTGCTAGAGATAAGGACAGGCTGACCGGGGAGCTGTTTTTT